Presented here are 17 T cell receptor beta chains from one specimen sequenced in a study of metastatic and nonmetastatic thyroid tumors. TCRdb re-called the PCR reads with MiXCR. The sample has about 15,000 clones; roughly 27% are singletons. Treatment of any kind had been given to no patient before thyroid surgery. The specimen sequenced was tumor tissue. These receptors were collected from a female donor with papillary thyroid cancer or a benign thyroid nodule (not recorded which). Some clones in this sample may be carry-over from other donors' samples.

Comments on this clone: Given the absence of the conserved phenylalanine or tryptophan at the CDR3 end, a read error is likely. The gene calls are TRBV6-2 or TRBV6-3 and TRBJ2-7; perhaps TRBD1 as D (7 bases). Per the germline V gene, CDR1 is MNHEY and CDR2 is SVGEGT. The CDR3 is 16 residues long. Trimming removed 7 bases from V and 6 bases from J, with 25 bases in between. CDR3 DNA: TGTGCCAGCATCTACAAGGGGGCTGGCGGGATTGGCGAGCAGTACCTC. This gives the protein CASIYKGAGGIGEQYL.

This clone has a count of ten or more. The V and J genes are TRBV20-1 and TRBJ2-3; possibly TRBD1 or TRBD2 for D (5 bases each). This CDR3 is 12 amino acids long. V lost 6 bases and J 9 bases, leaving 16 bases between the germline ends. In germline, CDR1 is DFQATT, CDR2 SNEGSKA (reference sequence). The CDR3 nucleotides are TGCAGTGCAACGGGGCAGCCCCCAACGCAGTATTTT. It encodes CSATGQPPTQYF.

The chain employs TRBV7-2 and TRBJ2-7, with TRBD2 as a possible D gene (6 bases). Germline CDR1 SGHTA, CDR2 FQGNSA. V shed 1 base and J shed 3 bases, with 10 bases lying between them. CDR3 length: 14 residues. The CDR3 here is CASSLVDSGYEQYF. As DNA, the CDR3 is TGTGCCAGCAGCTTAGTCGATAGCGGCTACGAGCAGTACTTC.

On this clone itself: The junction and the germline gene differ at one end; a read error may be behind it. The chain links TRBV20-1 to TRBJ1-5, with a tentative D call TRBD1 (6 bases). The CDR3 is made up of 14 amino acids. From germline, CDR1 is DFQATT and CDR2 SNEGSKA (reference sequence). The CDR3 loop reads CSAHTWGADQSQHF. As DNA, the CDR3 is TGCAGTGCTCATACATGGGGGGCGGATCAGTCCCAGCATTTT.

This clone was counted a few times. V gene TRBV7-8 combines with J gene TRBJ2-7, with 8 bases aligning to TRBD2. The ends lost 7 bases at V and 12 bases at J; junction bases unmatched: 8. Germline lookup yields CDR1 SGHVS and CDR2 FQNEAQ. CDR3 length: 11 residues. The DNA for the CDR3 is TGTGCCAGCATCCCCGGACTAGCTCTGTACTTC. Amino acid sequence: CASIPGLALYF.

Only one count was recorded for this clone. The rearrangement joins TRBV3-1 to TRBJ1-2; D is undetermined. V lost 0 bases and J lost 8, with 16 bases in between. The CDR3 spans 15 residues. Germline values: CDR1 LGHDT, CDR2 YNNKEL (reference sequence). The DNA of the CDR3 is TGTGCCAGCAGCCAAGATTCGGTGACCCTGAGAGGCTACACCTTC. It translates to CASSQDSVTLRGYTF.

The chain combines TRBV7-9 with TRBJ2-7, with a weak D call TRBD1 (5 bases). The CDR3 spans 12 residues. Deletions cut 8 bases from V and 1 base from J, with 9 bases between. CDR1 and CDR2 from the germline V gene are SEHNR and FQNEAQ (reference sequence). This chain's CDR3 is CASSGSSYEQYF. CDR3 sequence (DNA): TGTGCCAGCTCAGGGTCTTCCTACGAGCAGTACTTC.

Comments on this clone: At one of its ends the junction is not consistent with the germline gene, which may arise from a read error. V usage is TRBV12-3 or TRBV12-4 and J usage is TRBJ1-1; the match to TRBD1 covers 8 bases. The CDR3 extends over 16 amino acids. The CDR3 sequence is CASSNQGAPGGTESFF. The CDR3 DNA reads as TGTGCCAGTAGTAACCAGGGGGCCCCCGGTGGCACTGAATCTTTCTTT.

The rearrangement links TRBV5-1 to TRBJ2-5, with no clear D. The CDR3 is 13 residues long. V was cut by 0 bases and J by 7 bases, with 10 bases left in between. Germline CDR1 and CDR2: SGHRS and YFSETQ. CDR3 nucleotides: TGCGCCAGCAGCTTGGGGCAGCGCGGGACCCAGTACTTC. Translated: CASSLGQRGTQYF. Full variable domain (missing parts from reference TRBV5-1 and TRBJ2-5): KAGVTQTPRYLIKTRGQQVTLSCSPISGHRSVSWYQQTPGQGLQFLFEYFSETQRNKGNFPGRFSGRQFSNSRSEMNVSTLELGDSALYLCASSLGQRGTQYFGPGTRLLVL.

The rearrangement links TRBV20-1 to TRBJ2-3, with TRBD1 matching over 11 bases. CDR1 and CDR2 (germline): DFQATT, SNEGSKA (reference sequence). The CDR3 extends over 13 amino acids. The CDR3 DNA is TGCAGCGCGGGACAGGGGGGCACAGATACGCAGTATTTT. This encodes CSAGQGGTDTQYF.

This clone was counted between two and nine times. The conserved closing phenylalanine or tryptophan is absent in this CDR3, likely reflecting a read error. This rearrangement joins TRBV6-1 to TRBJ2-7; 7 nucleotides match TRBD2. Unmatched junction bases numbered 10, after V lost 4 bases and J lost 7 bases. The CDR3 extends over 14 amino acids. Per germline, CDR1 MNHNS and CDR2 SASEGT. CDR3 bases: TGTGCCAGCAGTGCCCGGGGCGGGAGTGGAGAGCAGTACTTA. Translating it yields CASSARGGSGEQYL.

This clone was counted many times. V is TRBV20-1 and J is TRBJ2-6; a weak D match, TRBD1 (6 bases). Trimming cost V 2 bases and J 2 bases, with 16 bases left between them. Germline CDR1 and CDR2: DFQATT and SNEGSKA (reference sequence). The CDR3 spans 17 residues. Here the CDR3 DNA reads TGCAGTGCTAGACCCAGGGGCAGAGGGGCTGGGGCCAACGTCCTGACTTTC. It is translated as CSARPRGRGAGANVLTF.

This clone was seen at least ten times. It may be a read error: a sequence one base away is much more abundant. The chain carries TRBV3-1 and TRBJ2-6; D is possibly TRBD1 (5 bases). CDR1 and CDR2 from the germline V gene are LGHDT and YNNKEL (reference sequence). The CDR3 spans 18 residues. The CDR3, as DNA: TGTGCCAGCAGCCAATCGGCAGGGTCCCTCTCTGGGGCCGACGTCCTGACTTTC. It translates to CASSQSAGSLSGADVLTF.

This clone was counted many times. This chain joins TRBV29-1 and TRBJ2-1, with 10 bases identical to TRBD2. J gave up 4 bases and V 6 bases, and 9 bases lay outside the gene matches. The CDR3 contains 15 residues. CDR1 and CDR2 from the germline V gene are SQVTM and ANQGSEA. In DNA form, the CDR3 reads TGCAGCGTCGCCCGGGGAGCGGGAGGGTACAATGAGCAGTTCTTC. It specifies CSVARGAGGYNEQFF.

On this clone: A read error may produce the germline difference seen at one junction end. This chain uses TRBV20-1 with TRBJ2-3, with a weak D call TRBD2 (7 bases). The germline V gene has CDR1 DFQATT and CDR2 SNEGSKA (reference sequence). The CDR3 runs 16 residues. The CDR3 DNA reads as TGCAATGCTAGAGGAGGGCGCGGGGGCAGCGTAGATACGCAGTATTTT. Protein product: CNARGGRGGSVDTQYF.

In its sample, this clone was seen many times. V usage is TRBV9 and J usage is TRBJ1-2; no definite D call. V shed 3 bases and J shed 8 bases, with 8 bases lying between them. The CDR3 spans 11 residues. CDR1 and CDR2 from the germline V gene are SGDLS and YYNGEE. This CDR3 is CASSGLVGYTF. CDR3 nucleotide sequence: TGTGCCAGCAGCGGTTTGGTGGGCTACACCTTC. Supplemented by reference TRBV9 and TRBJ1-2, the full variable domain reads DSGVTQTPKHLITATGQRVTLRCSPRSGDLSVYWYQQSLDQGLQFLIQYYNGEERAKGNILERFSAQQFPDLHSELNLSSLELGDSALYFCASSGLVGYTFGSGTRLTVV.

This clone was seen a few times. The chain employs TRBV6-1 and TRBJ1-6; D gene uncertain. Per the germline V gene, CDR1 is MNHNS and CDR2 is SASEGT. This CDR3 spans 13 amino acids. Trimming cost V 8 bases and J 6 bases, with 11 bases left between them. DNA of the CDR3: TGTGCCAGCCATTCCTCCGGTAATTCACCCCTCCACTTT. This sequence encodes CASHSSGNSPLHF.